This section outlines one TCR beta chain sequence together with its context. Its matching antigen is unknown. RNA was extracted with the RNeasy kit, and a quantity of about 0.45 to 1 ug was reverse transcribed using random hexamers. immunoSEQ multiplex PCR amplified TCR beta CDR3 across 54 Vbeta, 13 Jbeta. Each CDR3 protein is one row after TCRdb ran MiXCR on the immunoSEQ multiplex PCR reads. Of 95,000 to 150,000 distinct CDR3 sequences in the sample, roughly 94% are singletons; the top ten hold around 0.27%. This sample stems from a study of CD8 T cells in Susac syndrome. General study findings and limits: The authors acknowledged that their TCR sequencing and HLA analysis involved a relatively small number of individuals.

Germline V gene sequence: CDR1 SGDLS, CDR2 YYNGEE. This CDR3 contains 15 residues. The V and J ends lost 4 bases and 2 bases respectively, with 16 bases between them. This chain uses TRBV9 with TRBJ2-7; D could derive from TRBD1 or TRBD2 (6 bases each). The clonotype originates from a human donor with Susac syndrome. Sequencing was carried out using CD8+ T cells from PBMCs. The CDR3 region has the DNA TGTGCCAGCAGCCCCATGGGGGGCACTACCTACGAGCAGTACTTC. Translated, it gives CASSPMGGTTYEQYF.